Below are 29 T cell receptor beta chains sequenced from a single sample in a study of blood T cells in healthy people across ages. Sample-barcoded 5' priming and a J-beta primer mix drove a second PCR of roughly 7 to 11 cycles. TCRdb independently ran MiXCR on the 5' RACE reads; one entry per CDR3 protein. The sample shows around 1,000,000 distinct CDR3 sequences, 20% to 25% of them seen only once. This same sample was also taken into another study, of T cells of mothers and their children.

Sequencing input: blood. The receptors come from a girl aged 2 to 9 in good health.

This chain joins TRBV7-9 and TRBJ1-4, with a weak D call TRBD1 (6 bases). The CDR3 is 15 amino acids. Between the trimmed V and J ends, which lost 5 bases and 2 bases, there was a span of 12 bases. Per the germline V gene, CDR1 is SEHNR and CDR2 is FQNEAQ (reference sequence). CDR3 residues: CASSPLTGTNEKLFF. CDR3 DNA: TGTGCCAGCAGCCCCCTCACAGGGACTAATGAAAAACTGTTTTTT. The whole variable domain, filled in from reference TRBV7-9 and TRBJ1-4, reads DTGVSQNPRHKITKRGQNVTFRCDPISEHNRLYWYRQTLGQGPEFLTYFQNEAQLEKSRLLSDRFSAERPKGSFSTLEIQRTEQGDSAMYLCASSPLTGTNEKLFFGSGTQLSVL.

With respect to this clonotype: At one end, the junction sequence differs from germline, possibly due to a read error. The chain is built from TRBV3-1 and TRBJ1-2, with D perhaps matching TRBD1 (5 bases). This CDR3 is 12 amino acids long. Germline loops: CDR1 LGHDT, CDR2 YNNKEL (reference sequence). The CDR3 sequence: CASSQGTNGHTF. The CDR3, as DNA: TGTGCCAGCAGCCAAGGGACAAATGGCCACACCTTC.

This clonotype occurred a few times. The chain has TRBV29-1 and TRBJ2-3, with D tentatively TRBD2 (7 bases). The V gene lost 6 bases and the J gene lost 5 bases, with 12 bases spanning the gap. Germline V lookup: CDR1 SQVTM, CDR2 ANQGSEA. The CDR3 has 12 amino acids. The DNA of the CDR3 is TGCAGCGTCCGGGGGGCGATAGATACGCAGTATTTT. This encodes CSVRGAIDTQYF.

V usage is TRBV5-1 and J usage is TRBJ2-2, with D possibly TRBD2 on 5 matching bases. The CDR3 consists of 15 residues. The V end was cut by 1 base, the J end by 4 bases, with 11 bases between. CDR1 is SGHRS and CDR2 is YFSETQ in the germline V gene. This CDR3 reads CASSLYGESTGELFF. The CDR3 nucleotides are TGCGCCAGCAGCTTGTACGGGGAAAGCACCGGGGAGCTGTTTTTT.

The rearrangement uses TRBV4-2 and TRBJ1-6; D ambiguous. This CDR3 is 15 amino acids long. V gave up 0 bases and J gave up 8 bases, with 11 bases separating them. Germline CDR1 reads LGHNA; CDR2 reads YNFKEQ. CDR3 region: CASSQENGADSPLHF. The CDR3 DNA reads as TGTGCCAGCAGCCAAGAGAACGGAGCAGATTCACCCCTCCACTTT.

The chain is built from TRBV20-1 and TRBJ1-1, with D perhaps matching TRBD1 (6 bases). This CDR3 comprises 14 residues. The V gene's germline CDR1 is DFQATT and CDR2 SNEGSKA (reference sequence). V was trimmed by 5 bases and J by 0 bases, leaving 13 bases between them. The CDR3 DNA reads as TGCAGTGCTCCGGGACAAGTCATGAACACTGAAGCTTTCTTT. Protein sequence: CSAPGQVMNTEAFF.

The J gene is TRBJ1-1, the V gene TRBV6-2 or TRBV6-3; D may be TRBD1 (5 bases). The CDR3 contains 16 residues. Trimming took off 4 bases at V and 1 base at J, with 16 bases between the two ends. Germline lookup yields CDR1 MNHEY and CDR2 SVGEGT. Here the CDR3 DNA reads TGTGCCAGCAGTTCCCCTCGGGGGGGAAAGAACACTGAAGCTTTCTTT. Protein sequence: CASSSPRGGKNTEAFF.

The V and J genes are TRBV29-1 and TRBJ2-1; perhaps TRBD2 as D (6 bases). The CDR3 runs 15 residues. Germline V CDR1 and CDR2: SQVTM, ANQGSEA. With 7 bases removed from V and 7 bases from J, the gap between germline ends came to 23 bases. In nucleotides, the CDR3 is TGCAGCGCCTCTGGGGAGGCAGGTAAGATGAATGAGCAGTTCTTC. Its protein product is CSASGEAGKMNEQFF.

In its sample, this clonotype was seen a few times. The rearrangement links TRBV5-1 to TRBJ2-4; TRBD2 aligns across 9 bases. The J segment lost 6 bases and the V segment lost 0 bases, leaving 7 bases of the junction unmatched. Germline CDR1 and CDR2: SGHRS and YFSETQ. The CDR3 has 16 residues. The DNA of the CDR3 is TGCGCCAGCAGCTTGGTGGCTAGCGGGAACATAAACATTCAGTACTTC. It is translated as CASSLVASGNINIQYF. Based on the CDR3 plus reference TRBV5-1 and TRBJ2-4, the full variable domain is KAGVTQTPRYLIKTRGQQVTLSCSPISGHRSVSWYQQTPGQGLQFLFEYFSETQRNKGNFPGRFSGRQFSNSRSEMNVSTLELGDSALYLCASSLVASGNINIQYFGAGTRLSVL.

This chain joins TRBV13 and TRBJ2-1, with 10 bases matching TRBD2. The CDR3 extends over 16 amino acids. V was pared by 2 bases and J by 1 base, with 2 bases of the junction left unmatched. CDR1 and CDR2 from the germline V gene are PRHDT and FYEKMQ (reference sequence). The CDR3 protein is CASSLSSGSSYNEQFF. The CDR3 nucleotides are TGTGCCAGCAGCTTATCTAGCGGGAGTTCCTACAATGAGCAGTTCTTC.

This chain connects TRBV3-1 to TRBJ1-1; TRBD1 agrees at 7 bases. Per germline, CDR1 LGHDT and CDR2 YNNKEL (reference sequence). V was clipped by 1 base and J by 4 bases; unmatched bases: 12. The CDR3 contains 17 residues. The CDR3 DNA reads TGTGCCAGCAGCCAAGGGACAGGCCTTACCCTGGGCACTGAAGCTTTCTTT. Amino acid sequence: CASSQGTGLTLGTEAFF.

A note on this clonotype: A single base separates this from a much larger clone, so it may be a read error. V usage is TRBV6-6 and J usage is TRBJ2-7; 8 bases are a match to TRBD1. Germline CDR1 MNHNY, CDR2 SVGAGI (reference sequence). V was clipped by 0 bases and J by 2 bases; unmatched bases: 0. This CDR3 comprises 14 residues. This CDR3 is CASSYSTGAYEQYF. The CDR3 DNA follows: TGTGCCAGCAGTTACTCGACAGGGGCCTACGAGCAGTACTTC.

This clonotype appeared a few times. V usage is TRBV12-3 or TRBV12-4 and J usage is TRBJ2-3; 7 bases are shared with TRBD1. The CDR3 covers 16 residues. V shed 5 bases and J 2 bases; nucleotides not matched to a gene: 10. The CDR3 coding sequence is TGTGCCAGCAGTCGCCCCGGGACAGTAGACACAGATACGCAGTATTTT. The encoded protein is CASSRPGTVDTDTQYF.

This clonotype has just a few counts. The junction shows a germline mismatch at one end, possibly a read error. The chain combines TRBV12-3 or TRBV12-4 with TRBJ1-2; D possibly corresponds to TRBD1 (5 bases). The CDR3 has 14 residues. The CDR3 bases are TGTGCCAGCATTTCCCTGGCAGGGAACTATGGCCACACCTTC. As protein: CASISLAGNYGHTF.

V usage is TRBV9 and J usage is TRBJ2-2; a possible D gene is TRBD2 (5 bases). V was cut by 0 bases and J by 3 bases, with 12 bases left in between. This CDR3 is 16 amino acids long. From germline, CDR1 is SGDLS and CDR2 YYNGEE. CDR3 sequence: CASSVGIASYTGELFF. In nucleotides, the CDR3 is TGTGCCAGCAGCGTAGGAATAGCGTCGTACACCGGGGAGCTGTTTTTT.

V is TRBV20-1 and J is TRBJ2-7; 7 nucleotides align to TRBD1. The germline CDR1 and CDR2 sequences are DFQATT and SNEGSKA (reference sequence). This CDR3 has 12 residues. With V trimmed by 7 bases and J by 0 bases, 3 bases remained unmatched. CDR3 nucleotides: TGCAGTGTGGACAGGAGCTCCTACGAGCAGTACTTC. This translates into CSVDRSSYEQYF.

This clonotype was found a few times. In nucleotides, the CDR3 is TGTGCCAGCAGCTTCCCGAGACAGGGGCCTATGAACACTGAAGCTTTCTTT. Amino acids: CASSFPRQGPMNTEAFF. This chain uses TRBV7-2 with TRBJ1-1, with 8 bases lining up with TRBD1. The CDR3 length is 17 residues. Trimming took 3 bases from V and 0 from J; bases not matched to a gene: 9. Germline V gene sequence: CDR1 SGHTA, CDR2 FQGNSA.

The gene calls are TRBV29-1 and TRBJ2-4, with a tentative D call TRBD2 (5 bases). The CDR3 spans 14 residues. Germline values: CDR1 SQVTM, CDR2 ANQGSEA. V dropped 4 bases and J dropped 4 bases, with 14 bases sitting between them. The CDR3, as DNA: TGCAGCGTTGGGTTGAGCGGACTTAAAAACATTCAGTACTTC. Protein: CSVGLSGLKNIQYF.

V usage is TRBV29-1 and J usage is TRBJ2-3, with 9 positions matching TRBD2. This CDR3 is 12 amino acids long. Losses at the gene ends were 5 bases for V and 8 bases for J; bases not matched to a gene: 5. Germline values: CDR1 SQVTM, CDR2 ANQGSEA. CDR3 in amino acids: CSVTLLAGTQYF. CDR3 bases: TGCAGCGTTACTCTACTAGCGGGTACGCAGTATTTT.

V usage is TRBV4-1 and J usage is TRBJ2-5; D gene uncertain. Germline values: CDR1 MGHRA, CDR2 YSYEKL. The CDR3 loop spans 14 amino acids. Deletions cut 0 bases from V and 3 bases from J, with 8 bases between. CDR3 bases: TGCGCCAGCAGCCAAGACGCCAGGAAAGAGACCCAGTACTTC. Residues: CASSQDARKETQYF.

This clonotype was picked up many times. The chain links TRBV12-3 or TRBV12-4 to TRBJ2-7, with D hard to call. The CDR3 has 11 amino acids. V was cut by 3 bases and J by 5 bases, with 5 bases left in between. In nucleotides, the CDR3 is TGTGCCAGCAGTTTTGGAAACGAGCAGTACTTC. Protein: CASSFGNEQYF.

This clonotype was seen a few times. This chain links TRBV3-1 with TRBJ2-7, with D possibly TRBD2 on 6 matching bases. The germline CDR1 and CDR2 sequences are LGHDT and YNNKEL (reference sequence). CDR3 length: 13 amino acids. The V and J ends lost 4 bases and 7 bases respectively, with 14 bases between them. DNA of the CDR3: TGTGCCAGCAGCCTGGGAGGTCCCTTGGAGCAGTACTTC. Translation gives CASSLGGPLEQYF.

V and J are TRBV12-3 or TRBV12-4 and TRBJ2-5; 13 nucleotides line up with TRBD2. This CDR3 region has 15 residues. V shed 5 bases, J shed 7 bases, and the junction held 7 bases outside the gene matches. In nucleotides, the CDR3 is TGTGCCAGCAGTCAGACTAGCGGGGGGACCGGGACCCAGTACTTC. Protein sequence: CASSQTSGGTGTQYF.

This clonotype occurred many times. The genes are TRBV5-1 and TRBJ2-7, with D perhaps TRBD1 (5 bases). Trimming removed 4 bases from V and 2 bases from J, with 13 bases in between. This CDR3 has 14 residues. Germline V gene lookup returns CDR1 SGHRS and CDR2 YFSETQ. In DNA, the CDR3 is TGCGCCAGCAGCGGTGCTACAGGTCCCTACGAGCAGTACTTC. Translated: CASSGATGPYEQYF.

Worth noting for this clonotype: Compared with germline, one end of the junction differs, possibly owing to a read error. The chain links TRBV12-3 or TRBV12-4 to TRBJ2-3; 7 bases fit TRBD2. CDR3 length equals 14 residues. The CDR3 sequence is CASIPGLAADAQYF. The DNA of the CDR3 is TGTGCCAGCATCCCAGGGCTAGCGGCAGATGCGCAGTATTTT.

This clonotype was seen ten or more times. V usage is TRBV10-3 and J usage is TRBJ2-5; unclear D gene. The V and J ends lost 8 bases and 3 bases respectively, with 16 bases between them. CDR3 size: 14 residues. Germline CDR1 and CDR2: ENHRY and SYGVKD. CDR3 residues: CAIGDPLRKETQYF. CDR3 nucleotide sequence: TGTGCCATCGGGGATCCACTTAGAAAAGAGACCCAGTACTTC.

This chain joins TRBV10-3 and TRBJ1-3; D is ambiguous. CDR1 and CDR2 (germline): ENHRY, SYGVKD. V was shortened by 3 bases and J by 0 bases, with 6 bases between the two germline ends. This CDR3 comprises 14 residues. CDR3 in DNA: TGTGCCATCAGTGACAGACTCTCTGGAAACACCATATATTTT. Translated: CAISDRLSGNTIYF.

This rearrangement joins TRBV25-1 to TRBJ1-6, with D possibly matching TRBD1 (5 bases). The V end lost 1 base, the J end lost 7 bases, and 11 bases lay between the germline ends. CDR3 length equals 15 residues. CDR1 is MGHDK and CDR2 is SYGVNS in the germline V gene. The CDR3 region has the DNA TGTGCCAGCAGTGAATTGTACACAGGAAATTCACCCCTCCACTTT. This codes for CASSELYTGNSPLHF. The entire variable domain, with the rest obtained from reference TRBV25-1 and TRBJ1-6, is as follows: EADIYQTPRYLVIGTGKKITLECSQTMGHDKMYWYQQDPGMELHLIHYSYGVNSTEKGDLSSESTVSRIRTEHFPLTLESARPSHTSQYLCASSELYTGNSPLHFGNGTRLTVT.

The chain links TRBV7-9 to TRBJ1-6; D not resolved. The germline V gene encodes CDR1 SEHNR and CDR2 FQNEAQ (reference sequence). CDR3 size: 15 residues. V was clipped by 0 bases and J by 7 bases, with 10 bases between them. CDR3 in amino acids: CASSLANNPNSPLHF. The CDR3 DNA follows: TGTGCCAGCAGCTTAGCCAACAATCCCAATTCACCCCTCCACTTT. Variable domain in full (rest from reference TRBV7-9 and TRBJ1-6): DTGVSQNPRHKITKRGQNVTFRCDPISEHNRLYWYRQTLGQGPEFLTYFQNEAQLEKSRLLSDRFSAERPKGSFSTLEIQRTEQGDSAMYLCASSLANNPNSPLHFGNGTRLTVT.